These 26 T cell receptor beta chains came from one sample sequenced in a study of lymphopenia after photon versus proton radiotherapy. Profiling relied on immunoSEQ multiplex PCR, and the TCRdb table lists in-frame clones only, not all of them. The profile shows about 17,000 clones, around 84% of them singletons. Sequencing used peripheral blood, obtained from a patient treated with proton-based radiotherapy. The origin of the receptors is a man between 70 and 80 years old with pancreatic cancer.

This chain joins TRBV30 and TRBJ1-2, with D perhaps matching TRBD1 (5 bases). Germline V gene data show CDR1 as GTSNPN and CDR2 as SVGIG (reference sequence). V lost 3 bases to trimming and J lost 7 bases, with 18 bases between them. This CDR3 is built from 14 residues. This chain's CDR3 is CAWRGSGRISGYTF. The DNA of the CDR3 is TGTGCCTGGAGGGGGTCAGGGAGAATCTCTGGCTACACCTTC.

The chain combines TRBV6-5 with TRBJ1-4; no clear D. The CDR3 contains 15 residues. Trimming stripped 2 bases from V and 8 bases from J, with 15 bases between. Germline V gene data show CDR1 as MNHEY and CDR2 as SVGAGI. The CDR3 coding sequence is TGTGCCAGCAGTTACGGGCGGGTCCCGGGGGAAAAACTGTTTTTT. Its translation: CASSYGRVPGEKLFF.

This chain connects TRBV5-4 to TRBJ2-3; 10 nucleotides match TRBD2. V trimming: 4 bases; J trimming: 3 bases; junction bases outside the gene matches: 5. The CDR3 has 15 amino acids. Germline V CDR1 and CDR2: SGHNT, YYREEE (reference sequence). The CDR3 region is CASSPGLAMTDTQYF. Here the CDR3 DNA reads TGTGCCAGCAGCCCGGGACTAGCGATGACAGATACGCAGTATTTT.

This clone is a singleton in its sample. The rearrangement joins TRBV27 to TRBJ1-5; 7 bases line up with TRBD1. Germline-derived CDR1 and CDR2 are MNHEY and SMNVEV (reference sequence). Trimming cost V 4 bases and J 5 bases; bases outside gene matches: 14. CDR3 length: 17 amino acids. CDR3 protein: CASSSNPRQGIHQPQHF. CDR3 in DNA: TGTGCCAGCAGTTCAAACCCGAGACAGGGAATCCATCAGCCCCAGCATTTT.

This clone has only one observation. The chain employs TRBV7-3 and TRBJ2-6; 7 positions agree with TRBD1. CDR1 is SGHTA, CDR2 FQGTGA, per germline. The CDR3 runs to 17 residues. Losses at the gene ends were 5 bases for V and 0 bases for J; bases not matched to a gene: 7. The CDR3 region has the DNA TGTGCCAGCAGCGCTCCGGACAGGCCCTCTGGGGCCAACGTCCTGACTTTC. Its protein is CASSAPDRPSGANVLTF.

The rearrangement joins TRBV2 to TRBJ1-6; a possible D gene is TRBD1 (6 bases). The V end lost 1 base, the J end lost 7 bases, and 11 bases lay between the germline ends. The CDR3 extends over 15 amino acids. Looked up from germline, CDR1 is SNHLY and CDR2 is FYNNEI. The CDR3 loop reads CASSEEGVANSPLHF. DNA of the CDR3: TGTGCCAGCAGTGAAGAGGGGGTAGCGAATTCACCCCTCCACTTT.

This clone was seen only a few times. The chain couples TRBV19 to TRBJ1-2, with a tentative D call TRBD1 (5 bases). CDR3 length equals 14 residues. Trimming stripped 2 bases from V and 4 bases from J, with 11 bases between. Germline V gene lookup returns CDR1 LNHDA and CDR2 SQIVND (reference sequence). The CDR3 DNA is TGTGCCAGTAGTATACAGGGTGGAGGCTATGGCTACACCTTC. Its protein product is CASSIQGGGYGYTF.

The chain couples TRBV6-1 to TRBJ1-1; D gene uncertain. The CDR3 is made up of 12 amino acids. V was pared by 1 base and J by 11 bases, with 11 bases between. Germline-derived CDR1 and CDR2 are MNHNS and SASEGT. In DNA form, the CDR3 reads TGTGCCAGCAGTGAAGTCGGGATCCTGGCTTTCTTT. Its translation is CASSEVGILAFF.

There are a few counts of this clone. Compared with germline, one end of the junction differs, possibly owing to a read error. The genes are TRBV5-1 and TRBJ1-6, with D maybe TRBD1 (6 bases). Germline-derived CDR1 and CDR2 are SGHRS and YFSETQ. The CDR3 covers 15 residues. The CDR3 region has the DNA TGCGCCAGCAGCTTGGGCCCAGGGGAGGATTCGCCCCTCCACTTT. Protein sequence: CASSLGPGEDSPLHF.

The rearrangement joins TRBV27 to TRBJ2-6, with 7 bases matching TRBD2. V lost 2 bases to trimming and J lost 1 base; unmatched junction nucleotides: 14. Germline lookup yields CDR1 MNHEY and CDR2 SMNVEV (reference sequence). This CDR3 contains 20 residues. CDR3 region: CASSLLRSGAPNSGANVLTF. The CDR3 nucleotides are TGTGCCAGCAGTTTACTTCGGAGCGGGGCTCCTAATTCTGGGGCCAACGTCCTGACTTTC.

The chain recombines TRBV19 with TRBJ1-5; D not certain. The V gene lost 4 bases and the J gene lost 6 bases, with 13 bases spanning the gap. The germline V gene encodes CDR1 LNHDA and CDR2 SQIVND (reference sequence). The CDR3 extends over 14 amino acids. This CDR3 is CASSKSRAAQPQHF. The CDR3, as DNA: TGTGCCAGTAGTAAGTCCCGGGCGGCTCAGCCCCAGCATTTT.

The chain combines TRBV19 with TRBJ1-2; D is perhaps TRBD1 (5 bases). The length of the CDR3 is 13 residues. Trimming took off 7 bases at V and 3 bases at J, with 12 bases between the two ends. CDR1 is LNHDA, CDR2 SQIVND, per germline (reference sequence). The CDR3 coding sequence is TGTGCCAGTAATCTGGGGGGGGACTATGGCTACACCTTC. Translating gives CASNLGGDYGYTF.

The chain employs TRBV7-9 and TRBJ2-1; D possibly corresponds to TRBD2 (6 bases). Germline CDR1 is SEHNR and CDR2 is FQNEAQ (reference sequence). This CDR3 is built from 14 residues. This CDR3 reads CATKEGTGYNEQFF. In DNA form, the CDR3 reads TGTGCTACCAAGGAGGGAACCGGCTACAATGAGCAGTTCTTC.

The gene calls are TRBV5-5 and TRBJ2-5; perhaps TRBD2 as D (5 bases). From germline, CDR1 is SGHKS and CDR2 YYEKEE (reference sequence). V dropped 4 bases and J dropped 5 bases, with 18 bases sitting between them. The CDR3 length is 15 residues. CDR3 protein: CASSPTHGLGETQYF. CDR3 nucleotides: TGTGCCAGCAGCCCAACGCATGGACTGGGGGAGACCCAGTACTTC.

This chain connects TRBV19 to TRBJ2-1, with D possibly matching TRBD1 (6 bases). The CDR3 covers 17 residues. Trimming stripped 7 bases from V and 5 bases from J, with 24 bases between. Germline lookup yields CDR1 LNHDA and CDR2 SQIVND (reference sequence). CDR3 coding DNA: TGTGCCAGTAATTCACCAACGGGGTCCCGGGACAACAATGAGCAGTTCTTC. Translation gives CASNSPTGSRDNNEQFF.

V gene TRBV11-2 combines with J gene TRBJ2-7; TRBD2 is a possible D gene (6 bases). This CDR3 contains 17 residues. Trimming shortened V by 4 bases and J by 1 base, and 20 bases separated the two germline ends. From germline, CDR1 is SGHAT and CDR2 FQNNGV. In DNA, the CDR3 is TGTGCCAGCAGCTCCCCGGGGGTAGCCCGTGGATCCTACGAGCAGTACTTC. Its translation: CASSSPGVARGSYEQYF.

The chain carries TRBV5-1 and TRBJ2-7; 14 positions agree with TRBD2. The CDR3 has 15 residues. The germline CDR1 and CDR2 sequences are SGHRS and YFSETQ. V trimming: 3 bases; J trimming: 6 bases; junction bases outside the gene matches: 5. This chain's CDR3 is CASSYSGTSGSEQYF. The DNA of the CDR3 is TGCGCCAGCAGCTACTCCGGGACTAGCGGGAGCGAGCAGTACTTC. Full variable domain (missing parts from reference TRBV5-1 and TRBJ2-7): KAGVTQTPRYLIKTRGQQVTLSCSPISGHRSVSWYQQTPGQGLQFLFEYFSETQRNKGNFPGRFSGRQFSNSRSEMNVSTLELGDSALYLCASSYSGTSGSEQYFGPGTRLTVT.

The gene calls are TRBV2 and TRBJ1-5, with a tentative D call TRBD1 (5 bases). Trimming removed 2 bases from V and 6 bases from J, with 8 bases in between. Looked up from germline, CDR1 is SNHLY and CDR2 is FYNNEI. The CDR3 covers 13 residues. In DNA, the CDR3 is TGTGCCAGCAGTGAACAGGGCGGTCAGCCCCAGCATTTT. Its translation is CASSEQGGQPQHF.

This clone was observed a handful of times. The chain uses TRBV19 and TRBJ1-6; D unresolved. The CDR3 consists of 14 residues. Germline CDR1 LNHDA, CDR2 SQIVND (reference sequence). Trimming took 5 bases from V and 7 from J, leaving 12 bases between them. CDR3 coding DNA: TGTGCCAGTAGTCCGGAGGCACACAATTCACCCCTCCACTTT. It yields the protein CASSPEAHNSPLHF.

This clone was seen a handful of times. This chain connects TRBV25-1 to TRBJ1-1; D is ambiguous. The CDR3 covers 13 residues. Germline lookup yields CDR1 MGHDK and CDR2 SYGVNS. V was clipped by 4 bases and J by 5 bases, with 11 bases between them. CDR3 loop: CASSADRETEAFF. CDR3 nucleotides: TGTGCCAGCAGTGCGGATAGGGAGACTGAAGCTTTCTTT. Full variable domain (remainder filled in from reference TRBV25-1 and TRBJ1-1): EADIYQTPRYLVIGTGKKITLECSQTMGHDKMYWYQQDPGMELHLIHYSYGVNSTEKGDLSSESTVSRIRTEHFPLTLESARPSHTSQYLCASSADRETEAFFGQGTRLTVV.

The rearrangement joins TRBV11-2 to TRBJ2-2, with a weak D call TRBD1 (6 bases). Germline CDR1 reads SGHAT; CDR2 reads FQNNGV. The CDR3 contains 15 residues. Deletions cut 5 bases from V and 1 base from J, with 11 bases between. Written as DNA, the CDR3 is TGTGCCAGCAGCCGATTCAGGGGGAACACCGGGGAGCTGTTTTTT. Protein sequence: CASSRFRGNTGELFF.

This chain connects TRBV6-1 to TRBJ1-2; TRBD1 aligns across 10 bases. This CDR3 spans 15 amino acids. J lost 4 bases, V lost 5 bases, and 7 bases had no gene match. The germline V gene encodes CDR1 MNHNS and CDR2 SASEGT. This chain's CDR3 is CASSPGQGLGYGYTF. The CDR3 DNA sequence: TGTGCCAGCAGTCCGGGACAGGGGCTTGGCTATGGCTACACCTTC.

This clone has just a few counts. The gene calls are TRBV27 and TRBJ2-7, with D unclear. Trimming removed 4 bases from V and 4 bases from J, with 8 bases in between. The CDR3 spans 12 residues. CDR1 is MNHEY, CDR2 SMNVEV, per germline (reference sequence). As DNA, the CDR3 is TGTGCCAGCAGTTCTAACACGTACGAGCAGTACTTC. This translates into CASSSNTYEQYF.

The chain employs TRBV4-2 and TRBJ2-3, with unresolved D. CDR1 LGHNA and CDR2 YNFKEQ come from the germline V gene. There are 11 residues in the CDR3. Trimming took off 4 bases at V and 1 base at J, with 0 bases between the two ends. The chain's CDR3 is CASSRTDTQYF. In DNA, the CDR3 is TGTGCCAGCAGCCGCACAGATACGCAGTATTTT.

This chain connects TRBV5-5 to TRBJ1-1, with TRBD1 matching over 7 bases. The CDR3 is 19 residues long. Germline-derived CDR1 and CDR2 are SGHKS and YYEKEE (reference sequence). With V trimmed by 4 bases and J by 6 bases, 24 bases remained unmatched. Written as DNA, the CDR3 is TGTGCCAGCAGCATCCGCAAGACAGGGTTATGGGTGTTGGGACCTGAAGCTTTCTTT. This gives the protein CASSIRKTGLWVLGPEAFF.

This rearrangement joins TRBV9 to TRBJ1-2; no reliable D call. CDR3 length: 13 residues. The germline V gene encodes CDR1 SGDLS and CDR2 YYNGEE. V lost 3 bases, J lost 2 bases, and 8 bases lay in between. The CDR3 region is CASSAWSNYGYTF. Written as DNA, the CDR3 is TGTGCCAGCAGCGCGTGGTCCAACTATGGCTACACCTTC.